A single sample is the source of the 8 T cell receptor beta chains below, sequenced in a study of CD4 T cells in relation to SARS-CoV-2 and coronaviruses. The antigens for these receptors are not known. CD4+ T cells from unexposed donors were obtained before the COVID-19 pandemic (2011-2018). Isolation of CD4+ T cells took place after around 11 days in culture. Data came from immunoSEQ multiplex PCR; TCRdb stores just in-frame clones and leaves some out. The table has nearly 30,000 clones, 76% seen once. The sequencing input was CD4+ T cells from PBMCs, cultured in vitro. These receptors all stem from a human donor in good health.

This clone was counted only a few times. The V call is TRBV7-9, the J call TRBJ2-3; a weak D match, TRBD2 (5 bases). Germline lookup yields CDR1 SEHNR and CDR2 FQNEAQ (reference sequence). Trimming removed 1 base at V and 2 bases at J, with 10 bases between. The CDR3 is 15 amino acids. The CDR3 DNA reads as TGTGCCAGCAGCTTAGATACGGGAATCACAGATACGCAGTATTTT. Its translation is CASSLDTGITDTQYF.

J is TRBJ2-2 and V is TRBV6-2 or TRBV6-3; D unclear. CDR3 length: 12 residues. V was shortened by 2 bases and J by 7 bases, with 5 bases between the two germline ends. Germline CDR1 is MNHEY and CDR2 is SVGEGT. The CDR3 reads CASSYVGGELFF. CDR3 sequence (DNA): TGTGCCAGCAGTTACGTGGGCGGGGAGCTGTTTTTT.

V usage is TRBV3-1 (or the pseudogene TRBV3-2) and J usage is TRBJ1-2, with D unresolved. The CDR3 is made up of 14 amino acids. The V gene's germline CDR1 is LGHDT and CDR2 YNNKEL (reference sequence). V was shortened by 2 bases and J by 8 bases, with 15 bases between the two germline ends. The DNA of the CDR3 is TGTGCCAGCAGCCAAAAGGGCACTTGGGTGGGCTACACCTTC. Translated, it gives CASSQKGTWVGYTF.

Notes on this clone: The junction shows a germline mismatch at one end, possibly a read error. V usage is TRBV6-5 and J usage is TRBJ1-1; TRBD1 is a possible D gene (5 bases). The germline gives CDR1 MNHEY, CDR2 SVGAGI. The CDR3 has 13 residues. In DNA form, the CDR3 reads TGTGCCAGCAGCGCCGGGGCGAACGCTGAAGCTTTCTTT. Protein: CASSAGANAEAFF.

This clone turned up a few times. The genes are TRBV9 and TRBJ2-1, with TRBD1 matching over 9 bases. V shed 2 bases and J 3 bases; nucleotides not matched to a gene: 3. CDR1 is SGDLS, CDR2 YYNGEE, per germline. The CDR3 consists of 15 residues. This CDR3 reads CASSVDRGYYNEQFF. In DNA form, the CDR3 reads TGTGCCAGCAGCGTCGACAGGGGGTACTACAATGAGCAGTTCTTC.

The V call is TRBV7-2, the J call TRBJ2-2; no definite D call. Germline loops: CDR1 SGHTA, CDR2 FQGNSA. Trimming cost V 3 bases and J 6 bases, with 5 bases left between them. The CDR3 consists of 12 residues. CDR3 sequence reads: CASSFGAGELFF. The CDR3 DNA reads TGTGCCAGCAGCTTTGGAGCCGGGGAGCTGTTTTTT.

The genes are TRBV2 and TRBJ1-2; D is unresolved. The CDR3 extends over 14 amino acids. Trimming shortened V by 1 base and J by 1 base, and 7 bases separated the two germline ends. Per germline, CDR1 SNHLY and CDR2 FYNNEI. The chain's CDR3 is CASSEGQINYGYTF. The CDR3 nucleotides are TGTGCCAGCAGTGAAGGTCAGATTAACTATGGCTACACCTTC. Complete variable domain (other parts from reference TRBV2 and TRBJ1-2): EPEVTQTPSHQVTQMGQEVILRCVPISNHLYFYWYRQILGQKVEFLVSFYNNEISEKSEIFDDQFSVERPDGSNFTLKIRSTKLEDSAMYFCASSEGQINYGYTFGSGTRLTVV.

The rearrangement joins TRBV29-1 to TRBJ2-3; D uncertain. Trimming took 4 bases from V and 2 from J, leaving 10 bases between them. From germline, CDR1 is SQVTM and CDR2 ANQGSEA. The CDR3 has 13 residues. The CDR3 loop is CSVARQNTDTQYF. DNA of the CDR3: TGCAGCGTTGCCCGGCAGAACACAGATACGCAGTATTTT.